Below are 32 T cell receptor beta chains sequenced from a single sample in a study of blood T cell repertoires in COVID-19. This table comes from immunoSEQ multiplex PCR, and its TCRdb copy is limited to in-frame clones, with some not included. The sample contains 200,000 to 250,000 clones, roughly 88% of which appear only once. Material for sequencing was PBMCs or T cells enriched from blood (not recorded which). These TCRs come from a woman in her forties or fifties who had recovered from COVID-19.

J is TRBJ1-1 and V is TRBV19; D gene unclear. The germline V gene has CDR1 LNHDA and CDR2 SQIVND (reference sequence). The CDR3 runs to 17 residues. V dropped 0 bases and J dropped 5 bases, with 19 bases sitting between them. Here the CDR3 reads CASSIDVKLLLGTEAFF. Here the CDR3 DNA reads TGTGCCAGTAGTATAGACGTGAAACTCCTACTAGGGACTGAAGCTTTCTTT.

This sequence joins TRBV29-1 and TRBJ1-2, with a weak D call TRBD1 (5 bases). This CDR3 contains 14 residues. V was clipped by 7 bases and J by 4 bases, with 19 bases between them. Germline CDR1 reads SQVTM; CDR2 reads ANQGSEA. Here the CDR3 DNA reads TGCAGCGCCGTTCAGGGAGGGCGAGGCTATGGCTACACCTTC. It encodes CSAVQGGRGYGYTF.

This clone was observed a handful of times. V and J are TRBV7-9 and TRBJ2-7; D is perhaps TRBD2 (7 bases). Trimming cost V 7 bases and J 0 bases, with 19 bases left between them. CDR3 length equals 16 residues. Germline V CDR1 and CDR2: SEHNR, FQNEAQ (reference sequence). Written as DNA, the CDR3 is TGTGCCAGCACCGTTTCGTCCGGGGGGCTCTCCTACGAGCAGTACTTC. It specifies CASTVSSGGLSYEQYF.

The rearrangement links TRBV10-3 to TRBJ2-3, with D possibly being TRBD1 (5 bases). The V gene lost 4 bases and the J gene lost 5 bases, with 10 bases spanning the gap. This CDR3 is 13 amino acids long. CDR1 and CDR2 (germline): ENHRY, SYGVKD. The CDR3 spells CAISGQNQDTQYF. The CDR3 DNA is TGTGCCATCAGTGGACAGAATCAAGATACGCAGTATTTT.

J is TRBJ1-4 and V is TRBV7-2; the D is unclear. Germline V CDR1 and CDR2: SGHTA, FQGNSA. The CDR3 covers 15 residues. V lost 3 bases to trimming and J lost 8 bases, with 16 bases between them. CDR3 protein: CASSLEGRDSEKLFF. The DNA for the CDR3 is TGTGCCAGCAGCTTGGAAGGGCGGGATTCGGAAAAACTGTTTTTT.

The genes are TRBV3-1 (or the pseudogene TRBV3-2) and TRBJ1-3; 8 bases agree with TRBD1. The CDR3 is 16 amino acids. The germline V gene has CDR1 LGHDT and CDR2 YNNKEL (reference sequence). V lost 4 bases, J lost 0 bases, and 5 bases stayed unmatched. The CDR3 sequence is CASSPQGESSGNTIYF. The CDR3 nucleotides are TGTGCCAGCAGCCCACAGGGGGAGAGCTCTGGAAACACCATATATTTT.

The chain couples TRBV7-8 to TRBJ1-5; D not resolved. The CDR3 length is 17 residues. Trimming pared 1 base from V and 3 bases from J, leaving 16 bases between. In germline, CDR1 is SGHVS, CDR2 FQNEAQ. DNA for the CDR3: TGTGCCAGCAGCTTAGGTTGGTTGGCATCACCCAATCAGCCCCAGCATTTT. Its protein product is CASSLGWLASPNQPQHF.

The chain links TRBV2 to TRBJ2-1; unclear D gene. Germline-derived CDR1 and CDR2 are SNHLY and FYNNEI. The CDR3 spans 10 residues. V lost 6 bases and J 15 bases, leaving 12 bases between the germline ends. The CDR3 DNA sequence: TGTGCCAGCAGCGCCAGTGGTCCGTTCTTC. Amino acid sequence: CASSASGPFF.

V is TRBV7-8 and J is TRBJ2-1; 7 bases agree with TRBD1. The CDR3 covers 16 residues. Trimming took 5 bases from V and 7 from J; bases not matched to a gene: 14. CDR1 is SGHVS, CDR2 FQNEAQ, per germline. The CDR3 reads CASSTSTGRLNNEQFF. For the CDR3, the DNA is TGTGCCAGCAGCACCTCGACAGGGAGACTCAATAATGAGCAGTTCTTC.

V usage is TRBV28 and J usage is TRBJ2-1; D remains unclear. CDR3 size: 15 residues. CDR1 and CDR2 (germline): MDHEN, SYDVKM. The V end was cut by 3 bases, the J end by 3 bases, with 12 bases between. For the CDR3, the DNA is TGTGCCAGCAGTTTTCTTTCGCAGAACTACAATGAGCAGTTCTTC. Translated, it gives CASSFLSQNYNEQFF.

The chain links TRBV30 to TRBJ2-7; D call uncertain. Germline-derived CDR1 and CDR2 are GTSNPN and SVGIG (reference sequence). Trimming left V 1 base short and J 0 bases short, with 25 bases between. CDR3 size: 19 residues. The CDR3 bases are TGTGCCTGGAGTGGGGTCGGTAGCTCCCTTGTCCGAAACTCCTACGAGCAGTACTTC. Translated: CAWSGVGSSLVRNSYEQYF.

The chain uses TRBV5-4 and TRBJ1-2; D uncertain. This CDR3 spans 12 amino acids. Germline V gene data show CDR1 as SGHNT and CDR2 as YYREEE (reference sequence). CDR3 protein: CAYSTGVYGYTF. CDR3 nucleotides: TGTGCGTACAGCACGGGAGTCTATGGCTACACCTTC.

The chain employs TRBV13 and TRBJ2-5; possible D gene TRBD2, 5 bases. V lost 0 bases and J lost 5, with 19 bases in between. Germline V gene data show CDR1 as PRHDT and CDR2 as FYEKMQ (reference sequence). The CDR3 is made up of 17 amino acids. The CDR3 is CASSLGPKRTERETQYF. The CDR3, as DNA: TGTGCCAGCAGCTTAGGACCTAAAAGGACTGAAAGGGAGACCCAGTACTTC.

This rearrangement joins TRBV6-5 to TRBJ1-2; D is possibly TRBD1 (5 bases). The CDR3 runs 16 residues. Germline-derived CDR1 and CDR2 are MNHEY and SVGAGI. Trimming shortened V by 2 bases and J by 8 bases, and 21 bases separated the two germline ends. CDR3 nucleotide sequence: TGTGCCAGCAGTTACGTGAGGTCCCAGGGCCAGGGCGGCTACACCTTC. It encodes CASSYVRSQGQGGYTF.

The chain carries TRBV15 and TRBJ2-1, with 7 nucleotides matching TRBD2. This CDR3 is built from 17 residues. Trimming removed 4 bases from V and 6 bases from J; junction bases left unmatched: 15. Germline lookup yields CDR1 LNHNV and CDR2 YYDKDF (reference sequence). CDR3 nucleotides: TGTGCCACCAGCAACGGGAGCGGGGCGCCGAGGGGCAATGAGCAGTTCTTC. It codes for CATSNGSGAPRGNEQFF.

Only one count was recorded for this clone. The CDR3 coding sequence is TGCAGTGCTAGTTCAGGGTTTGGAAACACCATATATTTT. Protein product: CSASSGFGNTIYF. The rearrangement joins TRBV20-1 to TRBJ1-3, with D possibly being TRBD1 (5 bases). Trimming pared 3 bases from V and 3 bases from J, leaving 9 bases between. The CDR3 is 13 amino acids. Germline values: CDR1 DFQATT, CDR2 SNEGSKA (reference sequence).

The J gene is TRBJ2-7, the V gene TRBV6-5; TRBD1 matches 8 bases. The CDR3 sequence is 15 residues long. With 2 bases clipped from V and 10 bases from J, the junction kept 13 bases outside the gene matches. Germline V lookup: CDR1 MNHEY, CDR2 SVGAGI. CDR3 sequence: CASSYERTGRLEQYF. As DNA, the CDR3 is TGTGCCAGCAGTTACGAGAGGACAGGGAGGCTCGAACAGTACTTC.

V and J are TRBV9 and TRBJ2-3; 12 bases are a match to TRBD2. Per the germline V gene, CDR1 is SGDLS and CDR2 is YYNGEE. This CDR3 region has 19 residues. The V segment lost 1 base and the J segment 3 bases; nucleotides outside the gene matches: 12. CDR3 sequence reads: CASSVFPVTGTSGTDTQYF. In DNA form, the CDR3 reads TGTGCCAGCAGCGTATTCCCTGTAACCGGGACTAGCGGGACAGATACGCAGTATTTT.

The chain carries TRBV7-2 and TRBJ1-2; D is possibly TRBD1 (5 bases). This CDR3 contains 13 residues. Deletions cut 1 base from V and 4 bases from J, with 7 bases between. Per germline, CDR1 SGHTA and CDR2 FQGNSA. DNA of the CDR3: TGTGCCAGCAGCTTAGACAGGACCTATGGCTACACCTTC. Amino acids: CASSLDRTYGYTF.

The chain links TRBV7-2 to TRBJ1-5, with a possible D match to TRBD1 (5 bases). The CDR3 is made up of 15 amino acids. V lost 0 bases and J lost 6, with 12 bases in between. Germline V gene sequence: CDR1 SGHTA, CDR2 FQGNSA. The CDR3 DNA reads TGTGCCAGCAGCTTAGCGTCCAGGGTCGGTCAGCCCCAGCATTTT. It specifies CASSLASRVGQPQHF.

The CDR3 coding sequence is TGTGCCAGCAGGGGGCGGACAGCAAACACTGAAGCTTTCTTT. As protein: CASRGRTANTEAFF. The chain uses TRBV6-6 and TRBJ1-1; D is perhaps TRBD1 (6 bases). The CDR3 covers 14 residues. Germline-derived CDR1 and CDR2 are MNHNY and SVGAGI (reference sequence). V lost 6 bases, J lost 2 bases, and 13 bases lay in between.

The rearrangement uses TRBV15 and TRBJ1-2; 12 bases are shared with TRBD1. V lost 5 bases, J lost 7 bases, and 8 bases stayed unmatched. This CDR3 comprises 15 residues. CDR1 is LNHNV and CDR2 is YYDKDF in the germline V gene (reference sequence). This CDR3 reads CATSVGTGGAAGYTF. The CDR3 nucleotides read TGTGCCACCAGCGTAGGGACAGGGGGCGCGGCTGGCTACACCTTC.

J is TRBJ1-2 and V is TRBV5-1; D might be TRBD1 (6 bases). CDR3 length: 13 amino acids. The germline gives CDR1 SGHRS, CDR2 YFSETQ. The ends were cut back, 4 bases at V and 11 bases at J, with 18 bases in the middle. The CDR3 reads CASSLGGSRWYTF. The CDR3 region has the DNA TGCGCCAGCAGCCTAGGGGGTTCAAGATGGTACACCTTC.

The chain employs TRBV19 and TRBJ1-1; no firm D call. The germline V and J ends were trimmed by 4 bases and 1 base, with 7 bases remaining between them. Germline assignment: CDR1 LNHDA and CDR2 SQIVND (reference sequence). The CDR3 is 13 amino acids. The CDR3 DNA follows: TGTGCCAGTAGTACAAGACAGAACACTGAAGCTTTCTTT. Protein sequence: CASSTRQNTEAFF.

The rearrangement uses TRBV19 and TRBJ1-1; no clear D gene. With 7 bases removed from V and 5 bases from J, the gap between germline ends came to 14 bases. This CDR3 has 13 residues. CDR1 and CDR2 from the germline V gene are LNHDA and SQIVND (reference sequence). DNA for the CDR3: TGTGCCAGTAAATTACGGGGAGAGACTGAAGCTTTCTTT. As protein: CASKLRGETEAFF. The full variable domain, completed using reference TRBV19 and TRBJ1-1, is DGGITQSPKYLFRKEGQNVTLSCEQNLNHDAMYWYRQDPGQGLRLIYYSQIVNDFQKGDIAEGYSVSREKKESFPLTVTSAQKNPTAFYLCASKLRGETEAFFGQGTRLTVV.

DNA for the CDR3: TGCGCCAGCAGCCGTAACAGGGGCGGCACTGAAGCTTTCTTT. Protein product: CASSRNRGGTEAFF. This chain joins TRBV4-3 and TRBJ1-1; 7 bases match TRBD1. Germline-derived CDR1 and CDR2 are LGHNA and YSLEER. The junction had 6 bases not matched to a gene; V was cut back by 4 bases and J by 4 bases. CDR3 length: 14 amino acids.

The gene calls are TRBV28 and TRBJ2-2; 10 bases agree with TRBD2. With 11 bases clipped from V and 4 bases from J, the junction kept 7 bases outside the gene matches. This CDR3 spans 14 amino acids. Germline V CDR1 and CDR2: MDHEN, SYDVKM. CDR3 sequence reads: CAALGTSVTGELFF. CDR3 nucleotide sequence: TGTGCCGCCCTCGGGACTAGCGTCACCGGGGAGCTGTTTTTT.

V is TRBV5-1 and J is TRBJ2-3; 9 nucleotides agree with TRBD2. V shed 5 bases and J 4 bases; nucleotides not matched to a gene: 8. This CDR3 contains 15 residues. CDR1 SGHRS and CDR2 YFSETQ come from the germline V gene. The CDR3 nucleotides read TGCGCCAGCAGACCCAGCGGGGGGAACGCAGATACGCAGTATTTT. It translates to CASRPSGGNADTQYF.

The CDR3 nucleotides read TGTGCCAGCAGCGTAGGTCCGGGGTTCGAGACCCAGTACTTC. It is translated as CASSVGPGFETQYF. V is TRBV9 and J is TRBJ2-5; perhaps TRBD2 as D (5 bases). Germline CDR1 SGDLS, CDR2 YYNGEE. This CDR3 is built from 14 residues. V gave up 0 bases and J gave up 5 bases, with 11 bases separating them.

The CDR3 spells CASSLGQINTEAFF. CDR3 nucleotides: TGTGCCAGCAGCTTAGGACAGATCAACACTGAAGCTTTCTTT. V usage is TRBV5-6 and J usage is TRBJ1-1; D is possibly TRBD1 (6 bases). The CDR3 covers 14 residues. Looked up from germline, CDR1 is SGHDT and CDR2 is YYEEEE. V lost 2 bases, J lost 2 bases, and 10 bases lay in between.

The chain uses TRBV28 and TRBJ1-5, with D maybe TRBD1 (6 bases). The germline CDR1 and CDR2 sequences are MDHEN and SYDVKM. The germline V and J ends were trimmed by 7 bases and 7 bases, with 23 bases remaining between them. This CDR3 comprises 16 residues. The chain's CDR3 is CASTPRGRARGQPQHF. The CDR3 bases are TGTGCCAGCACCCCTAGGGGGAGGGCTCGAGGGCAGCCCCAGCATTTT.

The chain uses TRBV7-9 and TRBJ2-7; TRBD2 is a possible D gene (6 bases). The V gene's germline CDR1 is SEHNR and CDR2 FQNEAQ (reference sequence). The CDR3 runs to 11 residues. V was shortened by 3 bases and J by 12 bases, with 12 bases between the two germline ends. The CDR3 sequence is CASSLEGFPYF. Here the CDR3 DNA reads TGTGCCAGCAGCTTGGAGGGGTTTCCGTACTTC.